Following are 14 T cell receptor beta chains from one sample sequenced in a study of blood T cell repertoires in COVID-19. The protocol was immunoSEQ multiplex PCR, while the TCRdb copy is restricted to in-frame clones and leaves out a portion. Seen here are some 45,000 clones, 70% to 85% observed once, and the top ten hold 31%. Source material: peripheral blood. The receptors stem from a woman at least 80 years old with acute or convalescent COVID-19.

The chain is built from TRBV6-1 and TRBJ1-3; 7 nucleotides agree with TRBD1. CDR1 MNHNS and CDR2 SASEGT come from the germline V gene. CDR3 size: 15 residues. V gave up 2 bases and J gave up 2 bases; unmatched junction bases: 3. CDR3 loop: CASSEWTGPGNTIYF. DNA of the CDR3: TGTGCCAGCAGTGAATGGACAGGACCTGGAAACACCATATATTTT.

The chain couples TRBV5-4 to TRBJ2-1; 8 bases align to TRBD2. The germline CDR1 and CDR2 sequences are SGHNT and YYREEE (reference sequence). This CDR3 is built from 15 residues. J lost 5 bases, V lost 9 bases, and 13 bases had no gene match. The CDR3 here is CAIPVGGGRNNEQFF. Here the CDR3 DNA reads TGTGCCATTCCTGTTGGCGGCGGGAGGAACAATGAGCAGTTCTTC. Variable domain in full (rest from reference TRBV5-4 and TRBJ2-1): ETGVTQSPTHLIKTRGQQVTLRCSSQSGHNTVSWYQQALGQGPQFIFQYYREEENGRGNFPPRFSGLQFPNYSSELNVNALELDDSALYLCAIPVGGGRNNEQFFGPGTRLTVL.

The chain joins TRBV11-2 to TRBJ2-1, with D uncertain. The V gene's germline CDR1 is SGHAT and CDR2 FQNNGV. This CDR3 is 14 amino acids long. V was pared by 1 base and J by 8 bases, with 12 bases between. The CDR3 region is CASSLGHLVDEQFF. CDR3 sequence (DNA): TGTGCCAGCAGCTTAGGCCACTTAGTCGATGAGCAGTTCTTC.

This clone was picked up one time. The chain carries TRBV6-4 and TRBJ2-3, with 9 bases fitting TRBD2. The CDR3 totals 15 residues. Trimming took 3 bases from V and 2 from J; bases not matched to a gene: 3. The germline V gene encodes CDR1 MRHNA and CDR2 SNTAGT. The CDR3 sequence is CASSEIAGVTDTQYF. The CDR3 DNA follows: TGTGCCAGCAGTGAGATAGCGGGAGTCACAGATACGCAGTATTTT.

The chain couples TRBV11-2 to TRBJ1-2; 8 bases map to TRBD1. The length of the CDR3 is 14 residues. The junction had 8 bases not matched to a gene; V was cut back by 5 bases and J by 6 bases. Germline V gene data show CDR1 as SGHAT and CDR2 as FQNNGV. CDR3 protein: CASSPIATGDGYTF. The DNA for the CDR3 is TGTGCCAGCAGCCCGATAGCGACAGGGGATGGCTACACCTTC. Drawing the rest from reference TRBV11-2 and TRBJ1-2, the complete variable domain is EAGVAQSPRYKIIEKRQSVAFWCNPISGHATLYWYQQILGQGPKLLIQFQNNGVVDDSQLPKDRFSAERLKGVDSTLKIQPAKLEDSAVYLCASSPIATGDGYTFGSGTRLTVV.

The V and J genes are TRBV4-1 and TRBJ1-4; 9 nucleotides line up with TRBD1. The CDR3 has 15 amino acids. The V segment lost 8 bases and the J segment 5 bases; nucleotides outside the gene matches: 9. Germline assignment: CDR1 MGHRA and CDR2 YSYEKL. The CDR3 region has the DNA TGCGCCAGCCAACTCACCGACAGGGGGAATGAAAAACTGTTTTTT. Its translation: CASQLTDRGNEKLFF.

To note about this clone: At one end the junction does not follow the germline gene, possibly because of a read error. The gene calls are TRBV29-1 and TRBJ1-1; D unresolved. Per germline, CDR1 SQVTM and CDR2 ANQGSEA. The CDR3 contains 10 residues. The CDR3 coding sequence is TGCAGCGTTTTGAACAGTGAAGCTTTCTTT. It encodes CSVLNSEAFF.

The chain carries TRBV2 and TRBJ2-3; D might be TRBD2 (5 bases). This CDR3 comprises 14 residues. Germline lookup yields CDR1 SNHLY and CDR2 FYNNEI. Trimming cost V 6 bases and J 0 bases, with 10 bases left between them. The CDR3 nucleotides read TGTGCCAGCAGCCCACGGACTAGCACAGATACGCAGTATTTT. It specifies CASSPRTSTDTQYF.

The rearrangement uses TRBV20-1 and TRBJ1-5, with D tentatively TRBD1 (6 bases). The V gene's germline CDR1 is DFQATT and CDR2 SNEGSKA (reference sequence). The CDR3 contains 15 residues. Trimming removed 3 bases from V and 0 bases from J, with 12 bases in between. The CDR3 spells CSASIGQISNQPQHF. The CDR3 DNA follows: TGCAGTGCTAGTATAGGACAGATTAGCAATCAGCCCCAGCATTTT.

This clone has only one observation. The CDR3 nucleotides are TGTGCCACCGGCTCTAGCGGGAGGGCGAACACCGGGGAGCTGTTTTTT. This codes for CATGSSGRANTGELFF. The chain combines TRBV24-1 with TRBJ2-2; 12 bases are a match to TRBD2. In germline, CDR1 is KGHDR, CDR2 SFDVKD. V dropped 9 bases and J dropped 0; count of bases not matched to a gene: 4. The CDR3 sequence is 16 residues long.

The CDR3 DNA is TGTGCCAGCCCCGGGACAGATGAGAACTATGGCTACACCTTC. Translated: CASPGTDENYGYTF. The chain links TRBV2 to TRBJ1-2; TRBD1 matches 7 bases. Germline loops: CDR1 SNHLY, CDR2 FYNNEI. The CDR3 runs 14 residues. J gave up 2 bases and V 8 bases, and 8 bases lay outside the gene matches.

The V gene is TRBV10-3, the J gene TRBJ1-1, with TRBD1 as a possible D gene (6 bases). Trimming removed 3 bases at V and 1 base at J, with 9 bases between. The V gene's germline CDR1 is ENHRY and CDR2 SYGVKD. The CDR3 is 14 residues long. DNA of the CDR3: TGTGCCATCAGTGAAGGGGGGGCGAACACTGAAGCTTTCTTT. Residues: CAISEGGANTEAFF.

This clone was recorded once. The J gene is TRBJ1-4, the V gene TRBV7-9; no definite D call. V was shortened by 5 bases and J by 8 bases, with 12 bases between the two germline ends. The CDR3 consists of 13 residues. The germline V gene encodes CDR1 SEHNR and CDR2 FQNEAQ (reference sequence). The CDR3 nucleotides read TGTGCCAGCAGCGGGGAGGTCGGGGAAAAACTGTTTTTT. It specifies CASSGEVGEKLFF. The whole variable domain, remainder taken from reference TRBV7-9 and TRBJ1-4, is DTGVSQNPRHKITKRGQNVTFRCDPISEHNRLYWYRQTLGQGPEFLTYFQNEAQLEKSRLLSDRFSAERPKGSFSTLEIQRTEQGDSAMYLCASSGEVGEKLFFGSGTQLSVL.

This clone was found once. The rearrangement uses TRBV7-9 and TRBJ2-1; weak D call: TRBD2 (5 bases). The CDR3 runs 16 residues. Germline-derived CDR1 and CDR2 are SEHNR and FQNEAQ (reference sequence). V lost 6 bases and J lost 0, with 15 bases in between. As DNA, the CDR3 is TGTGCCAGCAGGTCAGGAGGAATGAGCTCCTACAATGAGCAGTTCTTC. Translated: CASRSGGMSSYNEQFF.